This T cell receptor (beta chain) appears in the sequencing data of a study of blood T cell repertoires in COVID-19. Study information: Sites in the United States, Italy and Spain provided acute and convalescent COVID-19 samples. The analysed material was cDNA or gDNA that came from T cells, B-cell-depleted T cells, or PBMCs.

Per the authors' pipeline: Amplifying reference gene primers gave estimates of nucleated cell counts. Generated by immunoSEQ multiplex PCR, the TCRdb table keeps only in-frame clones and is missing some. That table gives V, J and clone size, and the DNA gave D and trimming. Of 45,000 to 70,000 clones in the sample, about nine tenths were seen once. Germline CDR1 is SGHRS and CDR2 is YFSETQ. The CDR3 consists of 13 residues. With V trimmed by 4 bases and J by 5 bases, 4 bases remained unmatched. This clone has more than one count but fewer than ten. This sample includes further DNA sequences coding for the same CDR3.

V usage is TRBV5-1 and J usage is TRBJ1-2; 8 bases agree with TRBD1. This TCR was recovered from a woman aged 55-69 years with active COVID-19. The sample taken for sequencing was peripheral blood. CDR3 sequence: CASSPGQGYGYTF. CDR3 coding DNA: TGCGCCAGCAGCCCCGGACAGGGTTATGGCTACACCTTC.